This T cell receptor (beta chain) was sequenced for a study of cytomegalovirus exposure and HLA in healthy donors. Concerning this clone itself: Its antigen is as yet unknown.

The validation cohort, a group of 130 or so subjects, included the donors and was separate from the approximately 700-subject first cohort. Germline CDR1 MDHEN, CDR2 SYDVKM. The CDR3 is 15 residues long. The ends lost 5 bases at V and 4 bases at J; junction bases unmatched: 6. Whole-study findings and limits: It was 150 to 200 TCR beta chains that were listed as cytomegalovirus-associated.

Some clones are missing from TCRdb's copy, which holds only in-frame ones; the method was immunoSEQ multiplex PCR. The sample comprises under 400,000 clones, nearly 90% of which are singletons, and about 0.96% rests with the top ten. The J gene is TRBJ2-7, the V gene TRBV28; 12 bases line up with TRBD1. Specimen: PBMCs. The receptor was isolated from a man younger than 40 in good health and CMV-seronegative. In DNA, the CDR3 is TGTGCCAGCAGTCATCCGGGACAGGGGGCTTACGAGCAGTACTTC. Its protein is CASSHPGQGAYEQYF.